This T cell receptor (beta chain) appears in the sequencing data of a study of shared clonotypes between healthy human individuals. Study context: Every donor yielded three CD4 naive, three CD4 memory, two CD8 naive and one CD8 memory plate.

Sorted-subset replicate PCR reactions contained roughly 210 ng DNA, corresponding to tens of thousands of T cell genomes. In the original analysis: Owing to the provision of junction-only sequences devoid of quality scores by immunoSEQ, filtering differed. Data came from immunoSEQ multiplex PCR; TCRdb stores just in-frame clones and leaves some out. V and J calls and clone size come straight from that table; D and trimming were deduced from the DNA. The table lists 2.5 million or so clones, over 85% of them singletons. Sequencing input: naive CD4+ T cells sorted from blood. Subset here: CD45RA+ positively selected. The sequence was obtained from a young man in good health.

The chain's CDR3 is CASSDGLAGGPVTDTQYF. CDR3 coding DNA: TGTGCCAGCAGCGATGGACTAGCGGGAGGGCCGGTCACAGATACGCAGTATTTT. The J gene is TRBJ2-3, the V gene TRBV5-4, with 15 bases matching TRBD2. There are 18 residues in the CDR3. J was trimmed by 2 bases and V by 4 bases; bases with no gene match: 8. The germline CDR1 and CDR2 sequences are SGHNT and YYREEE (reference sequence).